A selection of T cell receptor beta chains follows, all from one sample in a study of blood T cell repertoires in COVID-19. Some clones are missing from TCRdb's copy, which holds only in-frame ones; the method was immunoSEQ multiplex PCR. The sample consists of roughly 200,000 clones, roughly 87% of them appearing once. The sequencing sample was made of peripheral blood. Source of these receptors: a woman aged 60-75 years with COVID-19, enrolled during active disease. Both conserved end residues are part of each CDR3. D genes are given only for firm matches. Where a row states a size, it is once, few, many or the class of an expanded clone; other rows omit it.

v_call	clone_size	d_call	j_call	cdr3_aa	cdr3_nt
TRBV28	NA	TRBD2	TRBJ2-1	CASSSPPSGGRNEQFF	TGTGCCAGCAGTTCTCCTCCTAGCGGGGGGCGTAATGAGCAGTTCTTC
TRBV28	once	NA	TRBJ1-2	CASSLVAVTYGYTF	TGTGCCAGCAGTTTGGTAGCAGTAACCTATGGCTACACCTTC
TRBV11-1	NA	TRBD2	TRBJ2-1	CASSSQTSGSRNEQFF	TGTGCCAGCAGCTCTCAGACTAGCGGGAGTAGAAATGAGCAGTTCTTC
TRBV28	NA	NA	TRBJ1-6	CASSRGLVNSPLHF	TGTGCCAGCTCACGCGGCCTCGTGAATTCACCCCTCCACTTT
TRBV2	NA	TRBD1	TRBJ2-2	CASSPGQGNTGELFF	TGTGCCAGCAGTCCGGGACAGGGTAACACCGGGGAGCTGTTTTTT
TRBV2	NA	TRBD1	TRBJ2-1	CASTRGTGGYNEQFF	TGTGCCAGCACGAGGGGGACAGGGGGCTACAATGAGCAGTTCTTC
TRBV6-2/TRBV6-3	NA	NA	TRBJ1-2	CASSKGQINYGYTF	TGTGCCAGCAGTAAAGGACAAATTAACTATGGCTACACCTTC
TRBV27	NA	TRBD2	TRBJ2-5	CASSLLLAGGPGETQYF	TGTGCCAGCAGTTTATTGCTAGCGGGAGGGCCGGGGGAGACCCAGTACTTC
TRBV5-4	NA	NA	TRBJ2-5	CASSPAMGGQETQYF	TGTGCCAGCAGCCCCGCAATGGGCGGGCAAGAGACCCAGTACTTC
TRBV3-1/TRBV3-2	NA	TRBD1	TRBJ1-2	CASSHGQGQLGYTF	TGTGCCAGCAGCCACGGACAGGGGCAGCTTGGCTACACCTTC
TRBV9	NA	NA	TRBJ1-2	CASSPQPTVNYGYTF	TGTGCCAGCAGCCCGCAACCGACAGTTAACTATGGCTACACCTTC
TRBV7-2	NA	NA	TRBJ2-7	CASSLDHSTYEQYF	TGTGCCAGCAGCTTGGATCACAGTACCTACGAGCAGTACTTC
TRBV7-8	NA	TRBD2	TRBJ2-5	CASSPRGGPWGETQYF	TGTGCCAGCAGCCCACGGGGGGGCCCTTGGGGAGAGACCCAGTACTTC
TRBV27	NA	TRBD1	TRBJ1-6	CASSYRGTGNSPLHF	TGTGCCAGCAGTTATAGGGGGACAGGGAATTCACCCCTCCACTTT
TRBV25-1	NA	TRBD1	TRBJ2-1	CASSGGQGEGYNEQFF	TGTGCCAGCAGTGGAGGACAGGGGGAAGGTTACAATGAGCAGTTCTTC
TRBV11-2	once	NA	TRBJ2-4	CASSLVLGAQNIQYF	TGTGCCAGCAGCTTAGTGTTAGGGGCCCAAAACATTCAGTACTTC
TRBV5-1	NA	TRBD1	TRBJ1-2	CASSLVSGQGGLDGYTF	TGCGCCAGCAGCTTGGTCTCGGGACAGGGGGGCTTGGATGGCTACACCTTC
TRBV5-4	NA	NA	TRBJ2-2	CASSLSRAAPGELFF	TGTGCCAGCAGCTTGTCGAGGGCGGCTCCCGGGGAGCTGTTTTTT
TRBV5-6	NA	NA	TRBJ2-7	CASSFVGHHEQYF	TGTGCCAGCAGCTTCGTGGGACATCACGAGCAGTACTTC
TRBV5-1	NA	TRBD2	TRBJ2-2	CASSLGLAGGTGELFF	TGCGCCAGCAGCTTGGGACTAGCGGGAGGAACGGGGGAGCTGTTTTTT
TRBV12-5	few	TRBD1	TRBJ2-1	CASGLGATGGNEQFF	TGTGCTAGTGGTTTGGGGGCCACAGGGGGCAATGAGCAGTTCTTC
TRBV5-1	NA	TRBD1	TRBJ1-1	CASTTGQAFNTEAFF	TGCGCCAGCACGACGGGACAGGCATTTAACACTGAAGCTTTCTTT
TRBV6-5	NA	NA	TRBJ1-1	CASSPGTPNTEAFF	TGTGCCAGCAGTCCCGGGACACCGAACACTGAAGCTTTCTTT
TRBV4-1	NA	NA	TRBJ2-2	CASSQQGPGELFF	TGCGCCAGCAGCCAGCAGGGGCCCGGGGAGCTGTTTTTT
TRBV7-3	once	TRBD1	TRBJ2-5	CASSLGDRPGVETQYF	TGTGCCAGCAGCCTAGGGGACAGGCCGGGTGTGGAGACCCAGTACTTC
TRBV11-3	NA	TRBD2	TRBJ2-3	CASSLGLAPDTDTQYF	TGTGCCAGCAGCCTGGGACTAGCGCCGGACACAGATACGCAGTATTTT
TRBV24-1	NA	TRBD1	TRBJ2-3	CATSDPGQGTDTQYF	TGTGCCACCAGTGACCCCGGACAGGGAACAGATACGCAGTATTTT
TRBV30	NA	TRBD2	TRBJ2-2	CAWKWGRADSGELFF	TGTGCCTGGAAGTGGGGGAGGGCCGATTCTGGGGAGCTGTTTTTT
TRBV18	NA	NA	TRBJ1-2	CASSPPLGQVLYGYTF	TGTGCCAGCTCACCACCGCTTGGTCAGGTTTTATATGGCTACACCTTC
TRBV28	NA	TRBD1	TRBJ2-5	CASSSSGTGVVPLNF	TGTGCCAGCAGTTCCTCCGGGACAGGGGTGGTCCCCCTAAACTTC
TRBV7-2	NA	NA	TRBJ2-7	CASSLVAGEGEQYF	TGTGCCAGCAGCTTAGTGGCAGGGGAGGGCGAGCAGTACTTC
TRBV4-3	NA	NA	TRBJ1-6	CASSRKRAEHASSYNSPLHF	TGCGCCAGCAGCCGGAAGAGAGCGGAACACGCGAGCTCCTATAATTCACCCCTCCACTTT
TRBV9	NA	NA	TRBJ1-5	CASSEGGGADQPQHF	TGTGCCAGCAGCGAGGGAGGGGGGGCGGACCAGCCCCAGCATTTT
TRBV10-3	NA	NA	TRBJ2-7	CAISELYEQYF	TGTGCCATCAGTGAGCTCTACGAGCAGTACTTC
TRBV25-1	few	NA	TRBJ1-2	CEGSRINYGYTF	TGTGAAGGAAGCAGGATTAACTATGGCTACACCTTC
TRBV7-3	NA	NA	TRBJ2-2	CASSLRQEAGELFF	TGTGCCAGCAGCTTAAGACAGGAAGCCGGGGAGCTGTTTTTT
TRBV5-1	NA	TRBD1	TRBJ2-2	CASSLRGQGYTGELFF	TGCGCCAGCAGCTTGAGGGGACAGGGGTACACCGGGGAGCTGTTTTTT
TRBV2	NA	NA	TRBJ1-2	CASGAGDYGYTF	TGTGCCAGCGGGGCAGGGGACTATGGCTACACCTTC
TRBV5-4	NA	TRBD2	TRBJ2-6	CASSSTSGFSSGANVLTF	TGTGCCAGCAGCTCTACTAGCGGATTTAGCTCTGGGGCCAACGTCCTGACTTTC
TRBV5-5	NA	TRBD2	TRBJ2-4	CASSETSGSQYIQYF	TGTGCCAGCAGCGAGACTAGCGGGAGTCAGTACATTCAGTACTTC
TRBV10-3	few	TRBD1	TRBJ2-5	CAIRQGSLQETQYF	TGTGCCATACGACAGGGATCCCTACAAGAGACCCAGTACTTC
TRBV5-1	NA	NA	TRBJ1-1	CASRRTGLGRGTEAFF	TGCGCCAGCCGACGAACCGGGTTGGGCCGGGGCACTGAAGCTTTCTTT